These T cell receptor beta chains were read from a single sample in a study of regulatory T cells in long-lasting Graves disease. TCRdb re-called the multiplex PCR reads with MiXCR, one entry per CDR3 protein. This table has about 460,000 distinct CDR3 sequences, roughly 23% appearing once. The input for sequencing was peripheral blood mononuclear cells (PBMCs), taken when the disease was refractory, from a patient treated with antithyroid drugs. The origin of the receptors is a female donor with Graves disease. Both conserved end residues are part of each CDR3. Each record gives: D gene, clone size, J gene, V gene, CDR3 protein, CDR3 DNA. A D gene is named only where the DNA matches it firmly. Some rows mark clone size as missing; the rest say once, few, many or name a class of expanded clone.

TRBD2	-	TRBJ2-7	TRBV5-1	CASSLASGEVEQYF	TGCGCCAGCAGCTTGGCTAGCGGGGAAGTCGAGCAGTACTTC
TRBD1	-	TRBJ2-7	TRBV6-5	CASTRQGHEQYF	TGTGCCAGCACCCGACAGGGGCACGAGCAGTACTTC
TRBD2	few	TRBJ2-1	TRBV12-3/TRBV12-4	CASRPRASGRDEQFF	TGTGCCAGCAGACCCCGGGCCAGCGGGAGAGATGAGCAGTTCTTC
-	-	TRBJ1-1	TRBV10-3	CAISEKGGMNTEAFF	TGTGCCATCAGTGAGAAAGGGGGAATGAACACTGAAGCTTTCTTT
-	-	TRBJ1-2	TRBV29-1	CSVEVRGSTGYGYTF	TGCAGCGTTGAAGTGAGGGGAAGTACTGGCTATGGCTACACCTTC
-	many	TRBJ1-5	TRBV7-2	CASSSPRALNQPQHF	TGTGCCAGCAGCTCCCCTCGAGCTCTCAATCAGCCCCAGCATTTT
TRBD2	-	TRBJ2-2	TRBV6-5	CASSWASGRADTGELFF	TGTGCCAGCAGTTGGGCTAGCGGGAGGGCTGACACCGGGGAGCTGTTTTTT
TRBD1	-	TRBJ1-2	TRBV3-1	CASSQGFDRGQGYTF	TGTGCCAGCAGCCAAGGGTTTGACAGGGGGCAAGGCTACACCTTC
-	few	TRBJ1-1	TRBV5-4	CASSLGVVGNTEAFF	TGTGCCAGCAGCTTGGGGGTGGTAGGGAACACTGAAGCTTTCTTT
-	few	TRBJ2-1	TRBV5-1	CASSLGPGLSNEQFF	TGCGCCAGCAGCTTGGGGCCCGGACTTAGCAATGAGCAGTTCTTC
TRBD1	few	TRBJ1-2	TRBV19	CASRGTGLDFRLGYTF	TGTGCCAGCCGCGGGACAGGGCTCGATTTCAGGCTTGGCTACACCTTC
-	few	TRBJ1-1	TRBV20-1	CSARVGVTEAFF	TGCAGTGCTAGAGTAGGGGTGACTGAAGCTTTCTTT
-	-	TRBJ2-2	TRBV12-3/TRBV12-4	CASSLWGTQQPGELFF	TGTGCCAGCAGTTTATGGGGAACCCAACAGCCCGGGGAGCTGTTTTTT
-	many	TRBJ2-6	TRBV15	CATSRDQGIGANVLTF	TGTGCCACCAGCAGAGATCAGGGAATCGGGGCCAACGTCCTGACTTTC
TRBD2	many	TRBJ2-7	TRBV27	CASRNRAGVSTEQYF	TGTGCCAGCCGGAACCGAGCGGGAGTCTCAACGGAGCAGTACTTC
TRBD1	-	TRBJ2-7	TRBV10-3	CAMGKTGSDERYF	TGTGCCATGGGAAAGACAGGGAGCGACGAGCGGTACTTC
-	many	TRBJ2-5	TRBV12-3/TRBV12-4	CASSPGPSGTQYF	TGTGCCAGCAGCCCTGGACCCTCCGGGACCCAGTACTTC
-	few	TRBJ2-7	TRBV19	CASRKTGTYEQYF	TGTGCCAGTAGGAAGACAGGAACCTACGAGCAGTACTTC
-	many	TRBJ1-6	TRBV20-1	CSAREGWGVGSPLHF	TGCAGTGCTAGAGAGGGGTGGGGAGTTGGTTCACCCCTCCACTTT
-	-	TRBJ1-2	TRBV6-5	CASSSTVGAGYTF	TGTGCCAGCAGTTCTACAGTGGGGGCCGGCTACACCTTC
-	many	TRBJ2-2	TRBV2	CASGKQSTGELFF	TGTGCCAGCGGCAAACAGTCCACCGGGGAGCTGTTTTTT
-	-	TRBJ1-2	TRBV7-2	CASSPAGFGYTF	TGTGCCAGCAGCCCGGCGGGTTTTGGCTACACCTTC
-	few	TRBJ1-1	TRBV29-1	CSIPPLAGTEAFF	TGCAGCATACCGCCCTTAGCGGGGACTGAAGCTTTCTTT
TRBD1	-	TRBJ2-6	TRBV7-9	CASSSPTGETNVLTF	TGTGCCAGCAGCTCCCCGACAGGGGAAACCAACGTCCTGACTTTC
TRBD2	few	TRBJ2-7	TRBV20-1	CSAKLAGTSYEQYF	TGCAGTGCTAAACTAGCGGGGACCTCCTACGAGCAGTACTTC
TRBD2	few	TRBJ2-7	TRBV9	CASSGSGGYEQYF	TGTGCCAGCAGCGGTAGCGGGGGCTACGAGCAGTACTTC
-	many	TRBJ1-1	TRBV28	CASSQLDSKAFF	TGTGCCAGCAGTCAGCTGGACAGCAAAGCTTTCTTT
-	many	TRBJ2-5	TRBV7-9	CASSLTGAQETQYF	TGTGCCAGCAGCTTAACCGGGGCTCAGGAGACCCAGTACTTC
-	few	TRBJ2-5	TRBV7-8	CASRFAIQETQYF	TGTGCCAGCAGATTTGCCATTCAAGAGACCCAGTACTTC
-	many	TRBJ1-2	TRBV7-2	CASSLAGTSIRGYTF	TGTGCCAGCAGCTTAGCGGGGACATCGATTAGGGGCTACACCTTC
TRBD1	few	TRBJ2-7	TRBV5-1	CASSLEGQGGREQYF	TGCGCCAGCAGCTTGGAGGGACAGGGAGGACGCGAGCAGTACTTC
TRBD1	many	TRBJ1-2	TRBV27	CASRRGGQDYGYTF	TGTGCCAGCAGGAGGGGGGGACAGGACTATGGCTACACCTTC
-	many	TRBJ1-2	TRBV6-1	CASINPNNYGYTF	TGTGCCAGCATCAACCCGAATAACTATGGCTACACCTTC
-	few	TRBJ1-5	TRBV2	CASSGGWDLGMPQHF	TGTGCCAGCAGTGGAGGTTGGGACCTCGGGATGCCCCAGCATTTT
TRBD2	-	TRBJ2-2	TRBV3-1	CASSQPTNVPAGARTGELFF	TGTGCCAGCAGCCAACCTACTAACGTTCCCGCGGGAGCTAGGACCGGGGAGCTGTTTTTT
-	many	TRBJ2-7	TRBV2	CASRGNEQYF	TGTGCCAGCAGGGGAAACGAGCAGTACTTC
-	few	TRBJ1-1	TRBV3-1	CASSQDIIQGKAFF	TGTGCCAGCAGCCAAGATATTATTCAGGGAAAAGCTTTCTTT
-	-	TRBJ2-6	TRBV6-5	CASRGLGSGANVLTF	TGTGCCAGCAGAGGCCTCGGGTCTGGGGCCAACGTCCTGACTTTC
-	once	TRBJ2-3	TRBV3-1	CASSQGRDNVIDTQYF	TGTGCCAGCAGCCAAGGGCGGGACAATGTGATAGATACGCAGTATTTT
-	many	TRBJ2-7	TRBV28	CASSPQNGEQYF	TGTGCCAGCAGTCCCCAGAATGGGGAGCAGTACTTC
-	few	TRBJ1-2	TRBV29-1	CSVDEGVYGYTF	TGCAGCGTTGATGAAGGGGTCTATGGCTACACCTTC
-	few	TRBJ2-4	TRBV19	CASSNPGAAGVNIQYF	TGTGCCAGTAGTAACCCGGGAGCGGCAGGGGTAAACATTCAGTACTTC
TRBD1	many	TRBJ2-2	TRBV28	CASSYQWTGYTGELFF	TGTGCCAGCAGTTACCAATGGACAGGTTACACCGGGGAGCTGTTTTTT
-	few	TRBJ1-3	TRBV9	CASSDPPGSGNTIYF	TGTGCCAGCAGTGACCCCCCCGGCTCTGGAAACACCATATATTTT
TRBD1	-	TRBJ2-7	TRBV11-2	CASSSGTGDLGRRYF	TGTGCCAGCAGTTCCGGGACAGGGGACCTAGGACGTCGGTACTTC
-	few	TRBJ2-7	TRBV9	CASSVPPRPYGEQYF	TGTGCCAGCAGCGTACCGCCCAGACCCTACGGGGAGCAGTACTTC
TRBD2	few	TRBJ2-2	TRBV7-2	CASSPVAGSINTGELFF	TGTGCCAGCAGCCCAGTAGCGGGATCGATTAACACCGGGGAGCTGTTTTTT
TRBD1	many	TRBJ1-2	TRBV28	CASSPTGGYYGYTF	TGTGCCAGCAGTCCGACAGGGGGCTACTATGGCTACACCTTC
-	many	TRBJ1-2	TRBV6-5	CASSYGQTSYGYTF	TGTGCCAGCAGTTACGGTCAGACTTCCTATGGCTACACCTTC
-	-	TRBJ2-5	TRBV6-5	CASSYLSGISGEEKTQYF	TGTGCCAGCAGTTACTTATCCGGAATTAGCGGAGAGGAAAAGACCCAGTACTTC
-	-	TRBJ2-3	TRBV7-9	CASSWASGTDTQYF	TGTGCCAGCAGCTGGGCTAGCGGCACAGATACGCAGTATTTT
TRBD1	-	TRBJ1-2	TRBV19	CASSTRDSFNYGYTF	TGTGCCAGTAGTACCCGGGACAGTTTCAACTATGGCTACACCTTC
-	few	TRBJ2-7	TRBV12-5	CASGQFYEQYF	TGTGCTAGTGGTCAATTCTACGAGCAGTACTTC
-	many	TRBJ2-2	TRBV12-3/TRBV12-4	CASSFPIKTGELFF	TGTGCCAGCAGTTTCCCCATTAAAACCGGGGAGCTGTTTTTT
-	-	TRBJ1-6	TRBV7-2	CASSLSPPGYGMGYNSPLHF	TGTGCCAGCAGCTTATCCCCTCCAGGTTATGGCATGGGCTATAATTCACCCCTCCACTTT
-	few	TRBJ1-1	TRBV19	CASTLREVAFF	TGTGCCAGTACCTTGAGAGAAGTGGCTTTCTTT
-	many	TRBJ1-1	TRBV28	CASTARGANTEAFF	TGTGCCAGCACCGCAAGGGGTGCGAACACTGAAGCTTTCTTT
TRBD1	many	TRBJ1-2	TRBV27	CASSSGQGLANYGYTF	TGTGCCAGCAGTTCGGGACAGGGGCTAGCTAACTATGGCTACACCTTC
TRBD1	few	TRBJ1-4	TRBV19	CASRWTGRKKLFF	TGTGCCAGTCGTTGGACAGGGAGGAAAAAACTGTTTTTT
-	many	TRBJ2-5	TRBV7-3	CASSLRVPETQYF	TGTGCCAGCAGCTTGAGAGTGCCCGAGACCCAGTACTTC